The 19 T cell receptor beta chains below all came from one sample that was sequenced in a study of T cells in Graves' hyperthyroidism and ophthalmopathy. Amplification targeted TCR beta CDR3 regions from RNA transcripts. Initially, a first-round RT-PCR of the TCR CDR3 employed the HTBI primer set. MiXCR, run by TCRdb on the multiplex PCR reads, gives a single entry per CDR3 protein. The sample shows approximately 870,000 distinct CDR3 sequences, roughly 37% of them seen only once. Sequences were obtained from blood. All receptors come from a man between 18 and 35 years old with Graves' hyperthyroidism.

A remark on this clonotype: A much larger clone differs by one base, so this may be a read error. The chain joins TRBV15 to TRBJ2-5; D possibly matches TRBD1 or TRBD2 (5 bases each). The CDR3 length is 16 residues. Germline V gives CDR1 LNHNV, CDR2 YYDKDF (reference sequence). CDR3 sequence: CATSGDQGGHRETQYF. CDR3 DNA: TGTGCCACCAGCGGAGATCAGGGCGGGCACCGGGAGACCCAGTACTTC.

Concerning this clonotype itself: A much bigger clone sits one base away, suggesting this may be a read error. The chain carries TRBV29-1 and TRBJ2-7, with 9 positions matching TRBD2. This CDR3 region has 15 residues. The V and J ends lost 0 bases and 4 bases, in that order; junction bases with no gene match: 7. Germline loops: CDR1 SQVTM, CDR2 ANQGSEA. CDR3 region: CSVEDVRTSVYEQYF. Here the CDR3 DNA reads TGCAGCGTTGAAGATGTTAGGACTAGCGTTTACGAGCAGTACTTC.

This clonotype appeared many times. CDR3 in amino acids: CASSFDHLKASGANVLTF. DNA of the CDR3: TGTGCCAGCAGCTTTGATCACCTAAAGGCTTCTGGGGCCAACGTCCTGACTTTC. The chain is built from TRBV7-2 and TRBJ2-6; no reliable D call. The CDR3 has 18 amino acids. The germline CDR1 and CDR2 sequences are SGHTA and FQGNSA. Trimming removed 3 bases at V and 1 base at J, with 16 bases between.

As regards this clonotype: A much bigger clone sits one base away, suggesting this may be a read error. The chain is built from TRBV20-1 and TRBJ2-5; 7 bases line up with TRBD2. This CDR3 comprises 12 residues. Germline V CDR1 and CDR2: DFQATT, SNEGSKA (reference sequence). Germline trimming cut 6 bases from V and 5 bases from J; bases unmatched to any gene: 6. Written as DNA, the CDR3 is TGCAGTGCCTCAACTAGCGCGGAGACCCAGTACTTC. It encodes CSASTSAETQYF.

In regard to this clonotype: A read error may explain this, as a much larger clone is one base away. The chain uses TRBV11-2 and TRBJ1-3; D gene ambiguous. Germline V CDR1 and CDR2: SGHAT, FQNNGV. This CDR3 has 15 residues. The V gene lost 4 bases and the J gene lost 2 bases, with 12 bases spanning the gap. The CDR3 sequence is CASSSGRGTGNTIYF. The CDR3 bases are TGTGCCAGCAGCTCAGGTCGGGGTACTGGAAACACCATATATTTT.

In this sample, this clonotype turned up many times. This chain links TRBV2 with TRBJ1-5; D perhaps matches TRBD1 (6 bases). This CDR3 has 14 amino acids. V dropped 4 bases and J dropped 2 bases, with 9 bases sitting between them. Germline V gene data show CDR1 as SNHLY and CDR2 as FYNNEI. The CDR3 DNA reads as TGTGCCAGCAGTGGACAGGTGGGCAATCAGCCCCAGCATTTT. This sequence encodes CASSGQVGNQPQHF.

The chain has TRBV9 and TRBJ2-7; TRBD2 aligns across 7 bases. The ends lost 0 bases at V and 4 bases at J; junction bases unmatched: 7. This CDR3 spans 15 amino acids. Germline CDR1 reads SGDLS; CDR2 reads YYNGEE. The CDR3 DNA reads TGTGCCAGCAGCGTAGGGGAGGCGGGAGAGTACGAGCAGTACTTC. Its translation is CASSVGEAGEYEQYF.

The J gene is TRBJ2-2, the V gene TRBV11-2; D remains ambiguous. The CDR3 covers 14 residues. Trimming cost V 5 bases and J 7 bases, with 14 bases left between them. The germline V gene has CDR1 SGHAT and CDR2 FQNNGV. CDR3 DNA sequence: TGTGCCAGCAGCATGCCTTTTGGCAGCGGGGAGCTGTTTTTT. It codes for CASSMPFGSGELFF.

This clonotype appeared many times. V gene TRBV2 combines with J gene TRBJ2-6; TRBD1 is a possible D gene (5 bases). Trimming removed 4 bases from V and 0 bases from J, with 7 bases in between. This CDR3 has 15 amino acids. Germline-derived CDR1 and CDR2 are SNHLY and FYNNEI. The CDR3 sequence: CASSGQTSGANVLTF. As DNA, the CDR3 is TGTGCCAGCAGTGGACAGACCTCTGGGGCCAACGTCCTGACTTTC.

The rearrangement links TRBV7-2 to TRBJ2-7; the match to TRBD2 covers 9 bases. The CDR3 extends over 15 amino acids. CDR1 is SGHTA and CDR2 is FQGNSA in the germline V gene. The V segment lost 6 bases and the J segment 1 base; nucleotides outside the gene matches: 7. The CDR3 sequence: CASSPGLAYSYEQYF. CDR3 DNA sequence: TGTGCCAGCAGTCCCGGACTAGCGTATTCCTACGAGCAGTACTTC.

In this sample, this clonotype turned up a few times. V usage is TRBV6-5 and J usage is TRBJ1-2; D not resolved. Trimming took 6 bases from V and 6 from J, leaving 14 bases between them. Looked up from germline, CDR1 is MNHEY and CDR2 is SVGAGI. The CDR3 contains 13 residues. The CDR3 sequence is CASSPGGGNGYTF. In nucleotides, the CDR3 is TGTGCCAGCAGCCCTGGCGGAGGGAATGGCTACACCTTC.

J is TRBJ1-1 and V is TRBV12-3 or TRBV12-4, with no clear D. V was shortened by 5 bases and J by 1 base, with 11 bases between the two germline ends. This CDR3 region has 14 residues. Here the CDR3 reads CASSQRAPNTEAFF. CDR3 in DNA: TGTGCCAGCAGTCAGCGGGCCCCGAACACTGAAGCTTTCTTT.

This clonotype was picked up many times. The rearrangement uses TRBV14 and TRBJ2-7; D unresolved. The CDR3 runs to 12 residues. Germline CDR1 reads SGHDN; CDR2 reads FVKESK. With 1 base removed from V and 6 bases from J, the gap between germline ends came to 7 bases. CDR3 nucleotide sequence: TGTGCCAGCAGCCAAGGACTCGTCGAGCAGTACTTC. This translates into CASSQGLVEQYF.

The gene calls are TRBV25-1 and TRBJ1-1, with D tentatively TRBD1 (5 bases). The V and J ends lost 4 bases and 1 base respectively, with 10 bases between them. The germline V gene encodes CDR1 MGHDK and CDR2 SYGVNS. CDR3 length: 14 residues. CDR3 nucleotide sequence: TGTGCCAGCAGTGCTTCTGACAGGAACACTGAAGCTTTCTTT. Encoded protein: CASSASDRNTEAFF.

The J gene is TRBJ2-5, the V gene TRBV18; possibly TRBD1 for D (6 bases). The germline V and J ends were trimmed by 3 bases and 1 base, with 12 bases remaining between them. The CDR3 extends over 15 amino acids. The V gene's germline CDR1 is KGHSH and CDR2 LQKENI. DNA of the CDR3: TGTGCCAGCTCACCGAGACGGGACACCCAAGAGACCCAGTACTTC. Its protein product is CASSPRRDTQETQYF.

This clonotype was detected ten times or more. The chain is built from TRBV7-3 and TRBJ2-3, with 8 bases aligning to TRBD1. Germline V gene lookup returns CDR1 SGHTA and CDR2 FQGTGA. The CDR3 is 14 amino acids. Germline trimming cut 3 bases from V and 3 bases from J; bases unmatched to any gene: 2. This CDR3 is CASSFRDRTDTQYF. The CDR3 bases are TGTGCCAGCAGCTTCCGGGACAGGACAGATACGCAGTATTTT. Variable domain in full (rest from reference TRBV7-3 and TRBJ2-3): GAGVSQTPSNKVTEKGKYVELRCDPISGHTALYWYRQSLGQGPEFLIYFQGTGAADDSGLPNDRFFAVRPEGSVSTLKIQRTERGDSAVYLCASSFRDRTDTQYFGPGTRLTVL.

Concerning this clonotype itself: The germline gene is not matched at one end of the junction; a read error may be the cause. The V call is TRBV10-3, the J call TRBJ1-6, with D tentatively TRBD1 (6 bases). Germline-derived CDR1 and CDR2 are ENHRY and SYGVKD. The CDR3 covers 16 residues. The CDR3 is CASSFGLTGANSPLHF. The CDR3 region has the DNA TGTGCCAGCAGTTTTGGACTGACAGGAGCAAATTCACCCCTCCACTTT.

This clonotype was seen ten or more times. The chain combines TRBV10-3 with TRBJ2-5, with TRBD2 matching 7 bases. The ends lost 0 bases at V and 5 bases at J; junction bases unmatched: 3. Germline V lookup: CDR1 ENHRY, CDR2 SYGVKD. The CDR3 is made up of 14 amino acids. The CDR3 DNA is TGTGCCATCAGTGAGTCGAGGGAGGGGGAGACCCAGTACTTC. Its translation is CAISESREGETQYF.

This clonotype was detected a few times. The V call is TRBV19, the J call TRBJ1-1; TRBD1 is a possible D gene (6 bases). Between the trimmed V and J ends, which lost 3 bases and 10 bases, there was a span of 15 bases. Germline V gives CDR1 LNHDA, CDR2 SQIVND (reference sequence). This CDR3 has 13 amino acids. The CDR3 DNA reads as TGTGCCAGTAGTATCCCCGGACAGTATGGAGCTTTCTTT. As protein: CASSIPGQYGAFF.